These T cell receptor beta chains were read from a single sample in a study of cytomegalovirus exposure and HLA in healthy donors. The protocol was immunoSEQ multiplex PCR, while the TCRdb copy is restricted to in-frame clones and leaves out a portion. In the table there are about 65,000 clones, about 90% of which are singletons. Sequencing used PBMCs. Source of these receptors: a woman under 30 in good health and CMV-seronegative. Both conserved end residues are part of each CDR3. A D gene is named only where the DNA matches it firmly. Clone sizes are given selectively: once, few, many, or a class where the clone is expanded.

-,-,TRBJ1-1,TRBV11-3,TGTGCCAGCAGTTTCCGCAGGGATGGCGGCACTGAAGCTTTCTTT,CASSFRRDGGTEAFF
-,TRBD1,TRBJ1-5,TRBV15,TGTGCCACCAGCTCAGGGGGAAGGAGCAATCAGCCCCAGCATTTT,CATSSGGRSNQPQHF
-,-,TRBJ2-3,TRBV6-1,TGTGCCAGCAGGGTGGGGCAGGGTGCAGATACGCAGTATTTT,CASRVGQGADTQYF
-,TRBD2,TRBJ2-2,TRBV4-1,TGCGCCAGCAGCCCCCCACTAGCGGGGAACACCGGGGAGCTGTTTTTT,CASSPPLAGNTGELFF
-,TRBD1,TRBJ1-5,TRBV9,TGTGCCAGCAGCGTAGCGGGGCAGGGGGAGCCCCAGCATTTT,CASSVAGQGEPQHF
-,TRBD1,TRBJ1-1,TRBV7-9,TGTGCCAGCGGGACAGCCCCCCAGGGCACTGAAGCTTTCTTT,CASGTAPQGTEAFF
-,-,TRBJ2-7,TRBV4-3,TGCGCCAGCAGCCAAGGTCGTGTGGGACACGGCTACGAGCAGTACTTC,CASSQGRVGHGYEQYF
-,-,TRBJ2-2,TRBV28,TGTGCCAGCAGTTTTGCGGACACCGGGGAGCTGTTTTTT,CASSFADTGELFF
-,-,TRBJ1-4,TRBV27,TGTGCCAGCAGTTTAGACCAAGGCAGAGGGGAAAAACTGTTTTTT,CASSLDQGRGEKLFF
-,-,TRBJ1-1,TRBV29-1,TGCAGCGTTGATGCCGGGGGAAAAACTGAAGCTTTCTTT,CSVDAGGKTEAFF
-,-,TRBJ1-2,TRBV5-8,TGTGCCAGCAGCTTACGGACAGTACCTTATGGCTACACCTTC,CASSLRTVPYGYTF
-,TRBD1,TRBJ2-3,TRBV5-1,TGCGCCAGCAGCGGGGGACAGGGGGCAGATACGCAGTATTTT,CASSGGQGADTQYF
-,-,TRBJ2-3,TRBV4-1,TGCGCCAGCAGCCAAGCTTTAGCAGATACGCAGTATTTT,CASSQALADTQYF
-,-,TRBJ1-5,TRBV6-1,TGTGCCAGCAGTGATTTGGGGCCCACTGCTTCCCAGCATTTT,CASSDLGPTASQHF
-,TRBD2,TRBJ2-2,TRBV19,TGTGCCAGTAGTATTCGGGCGGGAGGGCCGACCGGGGAGCTGTTTTTT,CASSIRAGGPTGELFF
-,TRBD1,TRBJ1-4,TRBV19,TGTGCCAGTAGCGAAAACCGCGGACAGGGGAGGAAACTGTTTTTT,CASSENRGQGRKLFF
-,-,TRBJ1-1,TRBV6-1,TGTGCCAGCATAATGGAGGTGAACACTGAAGCTTTCTTT,CASIMEVNTEAFF
once,-,TRBJ2-1,TRBV19,TGTGCCAGTAGTACGGACTCCGTTCTAAATGAGCAGTTCTTC,CASSTDSVLNEQFF
-,-,TRBJ1-1,TRBV10-1,TGCGCCAGCAGTGAATTGGGGCTGAACACTGAAGCTTTCTTT,CASSELGLNTEAFF
-,TRBD2,TRBJ2-3,TRBV29-1,TGCAGCGTTGAAGCAGGGTGGCGGGGGGCACGAACTAGCACAGATACGCAGTATTTT,CSVEAGWRGARTSTDTQYF
-,-,TRBJ2-7,TRBV5-6,TGTGCCAGCCAGTGGAGGGGTGATTCCTACGAGCAGTACTTC,CASQWRGDSYEQYF
-,-,TRBJ2-1,TRBV11-2,TGTGCCAGCAGCTTAGGTCACAGGAGCTCCTACAATGAGCAGTTCTTC,CASSLGHRSSYNEQFF
-,TRBD2,TRBJ2-3,TRBV30,TGTGCCTGGAGTGGACTAGCGGGAGGACCTGCCTACTCAGATACGCAGTATTTT,CAWSGLAGGPAYSDTQYF
once,TRBD2,TRBJ2-5,TRBV7-2,TGTGCCAGCAGCGTCATAGCGGGAGGGGGACGGACCCAGTACTTC,CASSVIAGGGRTQYF
-,-,TRBJ1-1,TRBV2,TGTGCCAGCAGTGAAGGGCAGGGGTTGGAAGCTTTCTTT,CASSEGQGLEAFF
-,-,TRBJ2-5,TRBV2,TGTGCCACCGGACAGAACCAAGAGACCCAGTACTTC,CATGQNQETQYF
-,-,TRBJ1-1,TRBV29-1,TGCAGCGTTGAGGACAGCTTGAACACTGAAGCTTTCTTT,CSVEDSLNTEAFF
-,-,TRBJ1-4,TRBV19,TGTGCCAGTTCTGGACGGGGTGAAAAACTGTTTTTT,CASSGRGEKLFF
-,TRBD1,TRBJ1-1,TRBV11-3,TGTGCCAGCAGTTCGAGGGACAGGAACACTGAAGCTTTCTTT,CASSSRDRNTEAFF
-,TRBD1,TRBJ1-3,TRBV6-5,TGTGCCAGCAGCCTGGGGACAGGCCGTGGAAACACCATATATTTT,CASSLGTGRGNTIYF
-,-,TRBJ2-6,TRBV7-3,TGTGCCAGCAGCATCCAAATAAGGGGTTCAGGGGCCAACGTCCTGACTTTC,CASSIQIRGSGANVLTF
-,-,TRBJ2-7,TRBV18,TGTGCCAGCTCACCAACCACCAGGGAGGACGAGCAGTACTTC,CASSPTTREDEQYF